A single sample is the source of the 32 T cell receptor beta chains below, sequenced in a study of T cell repertoires in ileal Crohn's disease. Measured with immunoSEQ multiplex PCR; TCRdb has only the in-frame clones, and not every one. This sample yields roughly 18,000 clones, of which less than 85% are seen a single time; about a tenth belongs to the top ten. The specimen was ileal tissue. These TCRs come from an adult with Crohn's disease.

The chain's CDR3 is CASSLTANTEAFF. CDR3 nucleotide sequence: TGTGCCAGCAGTTTGACAGCGAACACTGAAGCTTTCTTT. This chain uses TRBV6-5 with TRBJ1-1; maybe TRBD1 (5 bases). The CDR3 consists of 13 residues. The germline V and J ends were trimmed by 4 bases and 1 base, with 7 bases remaining between them. Germline V gene lookup returns CDR1 MNHEY and CDR2 SVGAGI.

This clone was observed once. The chain carries TRBV7-2 and TRBJ1-6; 7 bases map to TRBD1. The trim removed 2 bases at V and 4 bases at J, leaving 8 bases unmatched. Germline V CDR1 and CDR2: SGHTA, FQGNSA. The CDR3 is 17 residues long. The CDR3 nucleotides read TGTGCCAGCAGCTTAATAGGGGGACAGACATATAATTCACCCCTCCACTTT. The encoded protein is CASSLIGGQTYNSPLHF.

The chain joins TRBV11-2 to TRBJ2-7, with D perhaps matching TRBD1 (6 bases). The V and J ends lost 4 bases and 0 bases respectively, with 10 bases between them. The CDR3 totals 14 residues. Germline V gives CDR1 SGHAT, CDR2 FQNNGV. The CDR3 sequence is CASSSQGSSYEQYF. The CDR3, as DNA: TGTGCCAGCAGCTCACAGGGAAGCTCCTACGAGCAGTACTTC.

The chain employs TRBV5-1 and TRBJ2-7; D unresolved. Trimming removed 0 bases at V and 6 bases at J, with 10 bases between. The CDR3 spans 13 residues. Germline-derived CDR1 and CDR2 are SGHRS and YFSETQ. In DNA, the CDR3 is TGCGCCAGCAGCTTGGACGGTCCAGGCGAGCAGTACTTC. Amino acid sequence: CASSLDGPGEQYF. Variable domain in full (rest from reference TRBV5-1 and TRBJ2-7): KAGVTQTPRYLIKTRGQQVTLSCSPISGHRSVSWYQQTPGQGLQFLFEYFSETQRNKGNFPGRFSGRQFSNSRSEMNVSTLELGDSALYLCASSLDGPGEQYFGPGTRLTVT.

The chain recombines TRBV7-6 with TRBJ2-1; 9 bases line up with TRBD1. The trim removed 1 base at V and 9 bases at J, leaving 10 bases unmatched. The germline V gene encodes CDR1 SGHVS and CDR2 FNYEAQ. The length of the CDR3 is 16 residues. CDR3 loop: CASSLGRDRVSAEQFF. For the CDR3, the DNA is TGTGCCAGCAGCTTAGGTCGGGACAGGGTTTCTGCTGAGCAGTTCTTC.

The chain combines TRBV4-2 with TRBJ2-6, with 8 bases lining up with TRBD1. Germline CDR1 and CDR2: LGHNA and YNFKEQ. The ends lost 0 bases at V and 0 bases at J; junction bases unmatched: 7. The CDR3 covers 19 residues. CDR3 residues: CASSQDLGTGPSGANVLTF. For the CDR3, the DNA is TGTGCCAGCAGCCAAGATCTAGGGACAGGACCCTCTGGGGCCAACGTCCTGACTTTC.

The table lists this clone with a few counts. V usage is TRBV29-1 and J usage is TRBJ2-5, with a weak D call TRBD1 (5 bases). This CDR3 region has 15 residues. V gave up 8 bases and J gave up 5 bases, with 24 bases separating them. From germline, CDR1 is SQVTM and CDR2 ANQGSEA. CDR3 in DNA: TGCAGCACCAGACAGCCCATCGAACATTTGGAGACCCAGTACTTC. Encoded protein: CSTRQPIEHLETQYF.

This clone occurred once. The CDR3, as DNA: TGCGCCAGCAGCTTGGGGGCTAGCGGGGGTACAGATACGCAGTATTTT. This gives the protein CASSLGASGGTDTQYF. This chain connects TRBV5-1 to TRBJ2-3; 10 positions agree with TRBD2. This CDR3 is built from 16 residues. Unmatched junction bases numbered 4, after V lost 0 bases and J lost 3 bases. Germline assignment: CDR1 SGHRS and CDR2 YFSETQ.

This chain links TRBV4-2 with TRBJ2-3; maybe TRBD2 (7 bases). There are 18 residues in the CDR3. V dropped 0 bases and J dropped 5 bases, with 21 bases sitting between them. Germline V gene lookup returns CDR1 LGHNA and CDR2 YNFKEQ. The CDR3: CASSQELGAGDRRDTQYF. CDR3 nucleotides: TGTGCCAGCAGCCAAGAGTTGGGGGCGGGGGATAGGAGAGATACGCAGTATTTT.

V usage is TRBV5-1 and J usage is TRBJ2-1; D is possibly TRBD1 (6 bases). This CDR3 spans 14 amino acids. Germline V gene sequence: CDR1 SGHRS, CDR2 YFSETQ. Deletions cut 0 bases from V and 5 bases from J, with 9 bases between. CDR3 sequence reads: CASSLGDKHNEQFF. In nucleotides, the CDR3 is TGCGCCAGCAGCTTGGGGGACAAGCACAATGAGCAGTTCTTC.

The chain uses TRBV11-2 and TRBJ2-7, with 10 bases identical to TRBD1. CDR3 length equals 14 residues. V lost 5 bases and J lost 3; bases outside the gene matches: 4. Germline assignment: CDR1 SGHAT and CDR2 FQNNGV. The CDR3 DNA reads as TGTGCCAGCAGCAGCCGGGACAGGGGCTACGAGCAGTACTTC. It encodes CASSSRDRGYEQYF.

The gene calls are TRBV5-1 and TRBJ1-5; 9 bases are shared with TRBD1. Germline V gene lookup returns CDR1 SGHRS and CDR2 YFSETQ. The ends lost 0 bases at V and 2 bases at J; junction bases unmatched: 3. This CDR3 has 16 amino acids. The CDR3 region has the DNA TGCGCCAGCAGCTTGGGGGACAGGGCTGGCAATCAGCCCCAGCATTTT. Encoded protein: CASSLGDRAGNQPQHF.

The gene calls are TRBV4-3 and TRBJ1-6, with 9 bases identical to TRBD1. J was trimmed by 3 bases and V by 4 bases; bases with no gene match: 16. The CDR3 contains 20 residues. The germline gives CDR1 LGHNA, CDR2 YSLEER. The CDR3 DNA follows: TGCGCCAGCAGCCTCCCGCCGGCCGTGACAGGGGGTTTCTATAATTCACCCCTCCACTTT. Protein sequence: CASSLPPAVTGGFYNSPLHF.

This chain uses TRBV18 with TRBJ1-2; tentatively, D is TRBD1 (5 bases). Germline CDR1 is KGHSH and CDR2 is LQKENI. CDR3 length equals 13 residues. V dropped 6 bases and J dropped 8 bases, with 16 bases sitting between them. The CDR3 is CASSPRGHGGYTF. The DNA of the CDR3 is TGTGCCAGCTCCCCGCGGGGCCACGGGGGCTACACCTTC.

The genes are TRBV6-5 and TRBJ1-1, with D maybe TRBD1 (6 bases). This CDR3 contains 15 residues. Germline values: CDR1 MNHEY, CDR2 SVGAGI. Deletions cut 7 bases from V and 3 bases from J, with 18 bases between. The CDR3 sequence is CASTLDRTPHTEAFF. The CDR3 region has the DNA TGTGCCAGCACCCTCGACAGGACCCCACACACTGAAGCTTTCTTT.

The rearrangement links TRBV7-2 to TRBJ2-1; D call uncertain. CDR3 length equals 14 residues. Germline CDR1 SGHTA, CDR2 FQGNSA. V was clipped by 3 bases and J by 7 bases, with 13 bases between them. The CDR3 protein is CASSFNRARNEQFF. As DNA, the CDR3 is TGTGCCAGCAGCTTTAATAGAGCGAGAAATGAGCAGTTCTTC.

The V call is TRBV7-2, the J call TRBJ1-2; D is uncertain. Trimming removed 1 base from V and 0 bases from J, with 9 bases in between. This CDR3 spans 15 amino acids. CDR1 SGHTA and CDR2 FQGNSA come from the germline V gene. The CDR3 DNA sequence: TGTGCCAGCAGCTTAGGGAGGCCATCTAACTATGGCTACACCTTC. It is translated as CASSLGRPSNYGYTF.

The chain is built from TRBV19 and TRBJ2-7; 8 nucleotides line up with TRBD1. With 1 base clipped from V and 5 bases from J, the junction kept 4 bases outside the gene matches. CDR3 length equals 14 residues. Germline values: CDR1 LNHDA, CDR2 SQIVND (reference sequence). The CDR3 is CASSIGQGRNEQYF. The CDR3 DNA is TGTGCCAGTAGTATAGGACAGGGGAGAAACGAGCAGTACTTC.

The CDR3 bases are TGTGCCAGCAGCTTAAGGACAGGAGGGGATGAAAAACTGTTTTTT. Amino acid sequence: CASSLRTGGDEKLFF. The gene calls are TRBV5-4 and TRBJ1-4; 7 positions match TRBD1. There are 15 residues in the CDR3. V trimming: 2 bases; J trimming: 6 bases; junction bases outside the gene matches: 7. The germline V gene encodes CDR1 SGHNT and CDR2 YYREEE (reference sequence).

The V gene is TRBV6-6, the J gene TRBJ1-2; the match to TRBD1 covers 9 bases. Germline values: CDR1 MNHNY, CDR2 SVGAGI (reference sequence). The CDR3 is 13 residues long. Trimming removed 8 bases from V and 2 bases from J; junction bases left unmatched: 3. In DNA, the CDR3 is TGTGCCAGCGCAACAGGGGGCAACTATGGCTACACCTTC. This codes for CASATGGNYGYTF.

The CDR3 here is CASSLERGDYNEQFF. CDR3 nucleotide sequence: TGTGCCAGCAGCTTAGAACGGGGGGACTACAATGAGCAGTTCTTC. J is TRBJ2-1 and V is TRBV7-2; 7 bases are a match to TRBD2. The J segment lost 3 bases and the V segment lost 1 base, leaving 3 bases of the junction unmatched. CDR3 size: 15 residues. CDR1 SGHTA and CDR2 FQGNSA come from the germline V gene.

This clone appeared a few times. DNA for the CDR3: TGCGCCAGCAGCCGGGCTGGGACTAGCGGAGAAGAGACCCAGTACTTC. Its translation: CASSRAGTSGEETQYF. This chain uses TRBV4-3 with TRBJ2-5; 11 bases match TRBD2. This CDR3 region has 16 residues. V gave up 4 bases and J gave up 3 bases; unmatched junction bases: 7. The germline V gene encodes CDR1 LGHNA and CDR2 YSLEER.

The chain couples TRBV7-2 to TRBJ2-1; D might be TRBD2 (6 bases). The CDR3 spans 16 residues. V was cut by 0 bases and J by 2 bases, with 11 bases left in between. Per the germline V gene, CDR1 is SGHTA and CDR2 is FQGNSA. The CDR3 DNA sequence: TGTGCCAGCAGCTTAGCCGGGGGAGGCACCTACAATGAGCAGTTCTTC. Protein sequence: CASSLAGGGTYNEQFF.

This rearrangement joins TRBV13 to TRBJ1-1; TRBD1 might be the D (5 bases). Germline CDR1 PRHDT, CDR2 FYEKMQ (reference sequence). This CDR3 comprises 15 residues. Between the trimmed V and J ends, which lost 4 bases and 0 bases, there was a span of 12 bases. In DNA form, the CDR3 reads TGTGCCAGCAGCTCCCCGGCAGGGATGAACACTGAAGCTTTCTTT. This encodes CASSSPAGMNTEAFF.

This rearrangement joins TRBV7-9 to TRBJ1-1; a weak D match, TRBD1 (6 bases). V was cut by 7 bases and J by 6 bases, with 15 bases left in between. The CDR3 runs to 13 residues. The germline V gene has CDR1 SEHNR and CDR2 FQNEAQ (reference sequence). In nucleotides, the CDR3 is TGTGCCAGCAACAACCCGGGGGGCGCTGAAGCTTTCTTT. Protein sequence: CASNNPGGAEAFF.

The chain has TRBV30 and TRBJ2-1; the match to TRBD2 covers 14 bases. Germline V CDR1 and CDR2: GTSNPN, SVGIG (reference sequence). The V and J ends lost 0 bases and 6 bases, in that order; junction bases with no gene match: 1. This CDR3 has 15 residues. The CDR3 is CAWSVGLAGVNEQFF. CDR3 nucleotides: TGTGCCTGGAGTGTGGGACTAGCGGGGGTCAATGAGCAGTTCTTC.

Only one count was recorded for this clone. The junction does not match germline at one end; this may be a read error. The chain couples TRBV7-7 to TRBJ2-2; D is possibly TRBD2 (7 bases). Germline-derived CDR1 and CDR2 are SSHAT and FNYEAQ (reference sequence). This CDR3 contains 15 residues. The DNA of the CDR3 is TGTGCTAGCAAAGGGGGGGGCGCATTCGACGGGGAGCTGTTTTTT. Translating gives CASKGGGAFDGELFF.

The chain has TRBV18 and TRBJ1-1; no reliable D call. V dropped 3 bases and J dropped 3 bases, with 8 bases sitting between them. This CDR3 is built from 13 residues. CDR1 and CDR2 (germline): KGHSH, LQKENI. CDR3 nucleotides: TGTGCCAGCTCACCCGGTCCGGACACTGAAGCTTTCTTT. Its protein is CASSPGPDTEAFF.

The rearrangement links TRBV11-2 to TRBJ1-1; D gene ambiguous. Trimming cost V 5 bases and J 12 bases, with 19 bases left between them. Germline V gives CDR1 SGHAT, CDR2 FQNNGV. This CDR3 has 13 residues. The CDR3 DNA reads TGTGCCAGCAGCCCCCGGAGGGAGGGAGAAACTTTCTTT. As protein: CASSPRREGETFF.

The V call is TRBV9, the J call TRBJ1-2, with 9 bases identical to TRBD1. V shed 0 bases, J shed 3 bases, and the junction held 9 bases outside the gene matches. This CDR3 comprises 17 residues. Germline-derived CDR1 and CDR2 are SGDLS and YYNGEE. The CDR3 spells CASSVGGWDRVDYGYTF. CDR3 sequence (DNA): TGTGCCAGCAGCGTAGGCGGATGGGACAGGGTTGACTATGGCTACACCTTC.

The rearrangement uses TRBV29-1 and TRBJ2-6; D not certain. Germline assignment: CDR1 SQVTM and CDR2 ANQGSEA. The V gene lost 7 bases and the J gene lost 4 bases, with 8 bases spanning the gap. The CDR3 contains 12 residues. The CDR3 region has the DNA TGCAGCGCCCGGTGGGGGGCCAACGTCCTGACTTTC. Translated, it gives CSARWGANVLTF. The full variable domain, in which reference TRBV29-1 and TRBJ2-6 provide the parts outside the CDR3, is SAVISQKPSRDICQRGTSLTIQCQVDSQVTMMFWYRQQPGQSLTLIATANQGSEATYESGFVIDKFPISRPNLTFSTLTVSNMSPEDSSIYLCSARWGANVLTFGAGSRLTVL.

This chain connects TRBV10-3 to TRBJ2-3; TRBD2 matches 11 bases. The trim removed 0 bases at V and 4 bases at J, leaving 3 bases unmatched. Germline V lookup: CDR1 ENHRY, CDR2 SYGVKD. The CDR3 length is 16 residues. The CDR3 DNA reads as TGTGCCATCAGTGAGTCTGGTAGCGGGGGGGCAGATACGCAGTATTTT. Encoded protein: CAISESGSGGADTQYF.